The 9 T cell receptor beta chains presented below share a single source sample, sequenced in a study of STAT3 mutations in large granular lymphocyte leukemia. Broader study findings: Every T-cell large granular lymphocyte leukemia patient had at least one immunodominant TCR beta clonotype.

Antigens for these TCRs are unknown. Sequenced by immunoSEQ multiplex PCR; TCRdb stores in-frame clones only, minus some. Of about 6,600 clones listed, less than 75% were seen once; the top ten hold less than 80%. Sample: peripheral blood mononuclear cells. These receptors all stem from a boy aged 5-17 years with T-cell large granular lymphocyte leukemia. Some clones in this sample may be carry-over from other donors' samples.

The gene calls are TRBV7-2 and TRBJ2-3; D gene ambiguous. Germline-derived CDR1 and CDR2 are SGHTA and FQGNSA. Trimming stripped 7 bases from V and 4 bases from J, with 9 bases between. The CDR3 has 12 amino acids. The CDR3, as DNA: TGTGCCAGCACCTCAAACCCAGATACGCAGTATTTT. Translation gives CASTSNPDTQYF.

This clone was seen a handful of times. The same CDR3 arises from other DNA sequences in this sample as well. The genes are TRBV5-6 and TRBJ2-7, with no clear D. The CDR3 extends over 12 amino acids. CDR1 and CDR2 from the germline V gene are SGHDT and YYEEEE. Deletions cut 0 bases from V and 3 bases from J, with 4 bases between. The CDR3 region has the DNA TGTGCCAGCAGCTTGGCAAGCTACGAGCAGTACTTC. It is translated as CASSLASYEQYF.

The chain joins TRBV5-4 to TRBJ1-4; D may be TRBD1 (6 bases). In germline, CDR1 is SGHNT, CDR2 YYREEE (reference sequence). The CDR3 is 17 residues long. V lost 0 bases, J lost 7 bases, and 19 bases lay in between. The CDR3 reads CASSLGAGALLGEKLFF. The CDR3 region has the DNA TGTGCCAGCAGCTTGGGGGCAGGGGCTCTTCTCGGTGAAAAACTGTTTTTT.

The chain has TRBV23-1 and TRBJ1-5; no clear D. TRBV23-1 is designated an ORF whose function remains uncertain. The V and J ends lost 7 bases and 0 bases respectively, with 7 bases between them. The CDR3 covers 13 residues. DNA of the CDR3: TGCGCCAGCAAGGGCCTTAGCAATCAGCCCCAGCATTTT. Amino acids: CASKGLSNQPQHF.

This rearrangement joins TRBV7-9 to TRBJ2-7; a possible D gene is TRBD2 (6 bases). From germline, CDR1 is SEHNR and CDR2 FQNEAQ (reference sequence). The CDR3 is 15 amino acids. V lost 1 base to trimming and J lost 2 bases, with 12 bases between them. The DNA for the CDR3 is TGTGCCAGCAGCTTAGACGGGGGTCCTACCTACGAGCAGTACTTC. Protein: CASSLDGGPTYEQYF.

This sequence joins TRBV6-5 and TRBJ1-1; the match to TRBD1 covers 7 bases. J lost 0 bases, V lost 7 bases, and 5 bases had no gene match. CDR1 is MNHEY, CDR2 SVGAGI, per germline. The CDR3 has 14 amino acids. This CDR3 is CASNLDRMNTEAFF. CDR3 DNA sequence: TGTGCCAGCAACCTGGACAGGATGAACACTGAAGCTTTCTTT.

In DNA form, the CDR3 reads TGCAGCGTTGATGGCGGGAGGGCGTACGAGCAGTACTTC. Encoded protein: CSVDGGRAYEQYF. The gene calls are TRBV29-1 and TRBJ2-7; 9 bases line up with TRBD2. Germline CDR1 and CDR2: SQVTM and ANQGSEA. Germline trimming cut 3 bases from V and 4 bases from J; bases unmatched to any gene: 4. This CDR3 region has 13 residues.

The chain couples TRBV10-3 to TRBJ2-7; D may be TRBD1 or TRBD2 (5 bases each). This CDR3 has 11 amino acids. From germline, CDR1 is ENHRY and CDR2 SYGVKD. The V end was cut by 8 bases, the J end by 5 bases, with 10 bases between. The CDR3 region has the DNA TGTGCCATCGGGGGTGTGAACGAGCAGTACTTC. Amino acid sequence: CAIGGVNEQYF.

The chain recombines TRBV5-1 with TRBJ2-7, with D tentatively TRBD1 or TRBD2 (5 bases each). Germline V gene sequence: CDR1 SGHRS, CDR2 YFSETQ. Trimming removed 3 bases at V and 3 bases at J, with 10 bases between. The CDR3 runs to 13 residues. CDR3 sequence: CASSWDPNYEQYF. The CDR3 nucleotides are TGCGCCAGCAGCTGGGACCCCAACTACGAGCAGTACTTC.